The rows below give T cell receptor beta chains drawn from one sample of a study of neurological immune-mediated disorders. TCRdb ran MiXCR on the 5' RACE reads and lists one entry per CDR3 protein. The sample shows 45,000 to 65,000 distinct CDR3 sequences, roughly 7.7% of them seen only once. Sequencing was performed on PBMCs. The receptors were gathered from a woman aged 40 to 50 in good health. Both conserved end residues are part of each CDR3. D genes are given only for firm matches. The size of a clone is reported for some rows only, either as once, few or many, or as a class for expanded clones.

D gene: TRBD2
clone size: many
J gene: TRBJ2-1
CDR3 length: 20
V gene: TRBV3-1
CDR3 DNA: TGTGCCAGCAGCCAAGATTATACTAGCGGGGGGTTCAATTCCTACAATGAGCAGTTCTTC
CDR3 protein: CASSQDYTSGGFNSYNEQFF

D gene: .
clone size: .
J gene: TRBJ1-4
CDR3 length: 16
V gene: TRBV6-6
CDR3 DNA: TGTGCCAGCAGTTACTTGGCGAAGGCAAGCAATGAAAAACTGTTTTTT
CDR3 protein: CASSYLAKASNEKLFF

D gene: .
clone size: few
J gene: TRBJ1-2
CDR3 length: 17
V gene: TRBV27
CDR3 DNA: TGTGCCAGCAGTCCCTACTCCCGGACGTATGCTAACTATGGCTACACCTTC
CDR3 protein: CASSPYSRTYANYGYTF

D gene: TRBD2
clone size: many
J gene: TRBJ2-2
CDR3 length: 16
V gene: TRBV5-1
CDR3 DNA: TGCGCCAGCAGCTTGGCCCCAGCGGGAGTCGGCGGGGAGCTGTTTTTT
CDR3 protein: CASSLAPAGVGGELFF

D gene: TRBD2
clone size: .
J gene: TRBJ2-3
CDR3 length: 17
V gene: TRBV7-8
CDR3 DNA: TGTGCCAGCAGCTTAGACCAAGCGGGAGACGGCACAGATACGCAGTATTTT
CDR3 protein: CASSLDQAGDGTDTQYF

D gene: .
clone size: many
J gene: TRBJ2-1
CDR3 length: 16
V gene: TRBV4-3
CDR3 DNA: TGCGCCAGCAGCCAAGATATTAGCGAGATCTACAATGAGCAGTTCTTC
CDR3 protein: CASSQDISEIYNEQFF

D gene: TRBD1
clone size: medium-sized
J gene: TRBJ1-2
CDR3 length: 15
V gene: TRBV9
CDR3 DNA: TGTGCCAGCAGCCCCTTCCACAGGGGCACCTATGGCTACACCTTC
CDR3 protein: CASSPFHRGTYGYTF

D gene: .
clone size: many
J gene: TRBJ1-3
CDR3 length: 14
V gene: TRBV29-1
CDR3 DNA: TGCAGCGTTGCGCGGGGGAGCTCTGGAAACACCATATATTTT
CDR3 protein: CSVARGSSGNTIYF

D gene: TRBD2
clone size: many
J gene: TRBJ2-1
CDR3 length: 15
V gene: TRBV29-1
CDR3 DNA: TGCAGCGTTGAAGAGGCTAGCGGGCCTTACAATGAGCAGTTCTTC
CDR3 protein: CSVEEASGPYNEQFF

D gene: .
clone size: many
J gene: TRBJ1-1
CDR3 length: 12
V gene: TRBV7-9
CDR3 DNA: TGTGCCAGCAAGCGGGGAGGAACTGAAGCTTTCTTT
CDR3 protein: CASKRGGTEAFF

D gene: .
clone size: .
J gene: TRBJ2-2
CDR3 length: 12
V gene: TRBV2
CDR3 DNA: TGTGCCAGTGGAGGGTACACCGGGGAGCTGTTTTTT
CDR3 protein: CASGGYTGELFF

D gene: TRBD1
clone size: many
J gene: TRBJ2-7
CDR3 length: 14
V gene: TRBV29-1
CDR3 DNA: TGCAGCGTTGAAGGAGACAGGGTCCCCTACGAGCAGTACTTC
CDR3 protein: CSVEGDRVPYEQYF

D gene: .
clone size: many
J gene: TRBJ2-7
CDR3 length: 16
V gene: TRBV7-8
CDR3 DNA: TGTGCCAGCAGCTTGGGTATGTGGCAGGGAACCTACGAGCAGTACTTC
CDR3 protein: CASSLGMWQGTYEQYF

D gene: .
clone size: many
J gene: TRBJ2-7
CDR3 length: 15
V gene: TRBV7-2
CDR3 DNA: TGTGCCAGCAGCCAAGTTGGGGTCCTGCTTTCTGAGCAGTACTTC
CDR3 protein: CASSQVGVLLSEQYF

D gene: .
clone size: many
J gene: TRBJ2-3
CDR3 length: 15
V gene: TRBV5-1
CDR3 DNA: TGCGCCAGCAGCTCCCCGGACTCTCAGGGGGATACGCAGTATTTT
CDR3 protein: CASSSPDSQGDTQYF

D gene: .
clone size: many
J gene: TRBJ1-4
CDR3 length: 15
V gene: TRBV7-9
CDR3 DNA: TGTGCCAGCAGCTTACAGGGCCAGGGTGGTGAAAAACTGTTTTTT
CDR3 protein: CASSLQGQGGEKLFF

D gene: TRBD2
clone size: .
J gene: TRBJ2-3
CDR3 length: 17
V gene: TRBV20-1
CDR3 DNA: TGCAGTGCTAGAGATCGGCGGGAGGACAAGAGCACAGATACGCAGTATTTT
CDR3 protein: CSARDRREDKSTDTQYF

D gene: .
clone size: few
J gene: TRBJ1-1
CDR3 length: 14
V gene: TRBV3-1
CDR3 DNA: TGTGCCAGCAGCCAGGGTGTCATGAACACTGAAGCTTTCTTT
CDR3 protein: CASSQGVMNTEAFF

D gene: TRBD1
clone size: many
J gene: TRBJ1-5
CDR3 length: 14
V gene: TRBV3-1
CDR3 DNA: TGTGCCAGCAGCCCTACTTTCGGGGACAGACCCCAGCATTTT
CDR3 protein: CASSPTFGDRPQHF

D gene: .
clone size: few
J gene: TRBJ2-7
CDR3 length: 14
V gene: TRBV13
CDR3 DNA: TGTGCCAGCAGCTTTCTCGGGGGATCCTACGAGCAGTACTTC
CDR3 protein: CASSFLGGSYEQYF

D gene: .
clone size: .
J gene: TRBJ1-5
CDR3 length: 14
V gene: TRBV5-1
CDR3 DNA: TGCGCCAGCAGCTTGGCAGGGATCGATCAGCCCCAGCATTTT
CDR3 protein: CASSLAGIDQPQHF

D gene: .
clone size: .
J gene: TRBJ2-3
CDR3 length: 15
V gene: TRBV5-5
CDR3 DNA: TGTGCCAGCAGCTGGGGGGGCAAAAGCACAGATACGCAGTATTTT
CDR3 protein: CASSWGGKSTDTQYF

D gene: .
clone size: .
J gene: TRBJ2-5
CDR3 length: 13
V gene: TRBV5-1
CDR3 DNA: TGCGCCAGCAGCTTGGGCCCCTCAGAGACCCAGTACTTC
CDR3 protein: CASSLGPSETQYF

D gene: .
clone size: many
J gene: TRBJ2-5
CDR3 length: 11
V gene: TRBV7-2
CDR3 DNA: TGTGCCAGCAGCTTAGCGGCGACCCAGTACTTC
CDR3 protein: CASSLAATQYF

D gene: TRBD2
clone size: many
J gene: TRBJ2-2
CDR3 length: 15
V gene: TRBV10-3
CDR3 DNA: TGTGCCATCAGTGGGGGGGACTATTCGACCGGGGAGCTGTTTTTT
CDR3 protein: CAISGGDYSTGELFF

D gene: .
clone size: many
J gene: TRBJ1-1
CDR3 length: 13
V gene: TRBV20-1
CDR3 DNA: TGCAGTGTTAGGGGACCGGGAGACACTGAAGCTTTCTTT
CDR3 protein: CSVRGPGDTEAFF

D gene: TRBD2
clone size: many
J gene: TRBJ2-3
CDR3 length: 16
V gene: TRBV6-5
CDR3 DNA: TGTGCCAGCAGTTACCAGGTAGCGGGATCCACAGATACGCAGTATTTT
CDR3 protein: CASSYQVAGSTDTQYF

D gene: .
clone size: few
J gene: TRBJ2-2
CDR3 length: 14
V gene: TRBV7-2
CDR3 DNA: TGTGCCAGCAGCTTAGATCTAGGAGGAGGGGAGCTGTTTTTT
CDR3 protein: CASSLDLGGGELFF

D gene: .
clone size: many
J gene: TRBJ2-1
CDR3 length: 15
V gene: TRBV4-3
CDR3 DNA: TGCGCCAGCAGCCAAGAAAGGGGCTACTACAATGAGCAGTTCTTC
CDR3 protein: CASSQERGYYNEQFF

D gene: .
clone size: many
J gene: TRBJ2-1
CDR3 length: 16
V gene: TRBV5-1
CDR3 DNA: TGCGCCAGCAGCTTGGCCCGGGTCGCCTCCTACAATGAGCAGTTCTTC
CDR3 protein: CASSLARVASYNEQFF

D gene: .
clone size: few
J gene: TRBJ2-1
CDR3 length: 13
V gene: TRBV6-2/TRBV6-3
CDR3 DNA: TGTGCCAGCAACCCGGGACTCCTCAATGAGCAGTTCTTC
CDR3 protein: CASNPGLLNEQFF

D gene: TRBD2
clone size: many
J gene: TRBJ2-5
CDR3 length: 18
V gene: TRBV7-2
CDR3 DNA: TGTGCCAGCAGCTTAGCCCCGGGACTAGCGACCCTTCAAGAGACCCAGTACTTC
CDR3 protein: CASSLAPGLATLQETQYF

D gene: .
clone size: many
J gene: TRBJ2-1
CDR3 length: 14
V gene: TRBV4-3
CDR3 DNA: TGCGCCAGCAGCCAAGCGTTTTTCGAGAATGAGCAGTTCTTC
CDR3 protein: CASSQAFFENEQFF

D gene: .
clone size: .
J gene: TRBJ2-7
CDR3 length: 14
V gene: TRBV5-5
CDR3 DNA: TGTGCCAGCAGCTTGGGGGGGGGGCCGTACGAGCAGTACTTC
CDR3 protein: CASSLGGGPYEQYF

D gene: TRBD2
clone size: many
J gene: TRBJ2-5
CDR3 length: 18
V gene: TRBV9
CDR3 DNA: TGTGCCAGCAGCGTAGAGACTTATGGCGGGGGGGACCAAGAGACCCAGTACTTC
CDR3 protein: CASSVETYGGGDQETQYF

D gene: TRBD2
clone size: many
J gene: TRBJ2-4
CDR3 length: 15
V gene: TRBV20-1
CDR3 DNA: TGCAGTGCCCCACTAGCGGGGGGGCCCAAAAACATTCAGTACTTC
CDR3 protein: CSAPLAGGPKNIQYF

D gene: TRBD2
clone size: many
J gene: TRBJ2-4
CDR3 length: 13
V gene: TRBV20-1
CDR3 DNA: TGCAGTGCTCACATGGACGGGGGGGACATTCAGTACTTC
CDR3 protein: CSAHMDGGDIQYF

D gene: TRBD2
clone size: few
J gene: TRBJ2-3
CDR3 length: 14
V gene: TRBV7-2
CDR3 DNA: TGTGCCAGCAGCTTCCGCGGGGGGGCTGATACGCAGTATTTT
CDR3 protein: CASSFRGGADTQYF

D gene: .
clone size: many
J gene: TRBJ1-1
CDR3 length: 14
V gene: TRBV5-6
CDR3 DNA: TGTGCCAGCAGCTTCAGGCAGGGGTCGACTGAAGCTTTCTTT
CDR3 protein: CASSFRQGSTEAFF

D gene: TRBD2
clone size: many
J gene: TRBJ2-7
CDR3 length: 16
V gene: TRBV20-1
CDR3 DNA: TGCAGTGCTAGAGAAGGGACTAGCCCACCGGCCCACGAGCAGTACTTC
CDR3 protein: CSAREGTSPPAHEQYF

D gene: TRBD1
clone size: many
J gene: TRBJ2-3
CDR3 length: 16
V gene: TRBV4-1
CDR3 DNA: TGCGCCAGCAGCCAAGAGAGGACAGGGTGGACAGATACGCAGTATTTT
CDR3 protein: CASSQERTGWTDTQYF

D gene: .
clone size: .
J gene: TRBJ2-3
CDR3 length: 14
V gene: TRBV6-2/TRBV6-3
CDR3 DNA: TGTGCCAGCAGTCGGGCCTCCGAGACAGATACGCAGTATTTT
CDR3 protein: CASSRASETDTQYF

D gene: .
clone size: many
J gene: TRBJ1-1
CDR3 length: 14
V gene: TRBV20-1
CDR3 DNA: TGCAGTGCTAGATCTTCCAGGGAAATAACTGAAGCTTTCTTT
CDR3 protein: CSARSSREITEAFF

D gene: .
clone size: many
J gene: TRBJ1-1
CDR3 length: 14
V gene: TRBV5-1
CDR3 DNA: TGCGCCAGCAGCTTGGCGCCGGGGAACACTGAAGCTTTCTTT
CDR3 protein: CASSLAPGNTEAFF

D gene: .
clone size: many
J gene: TRBJ1-1
CDR3 length: 14
V gene: TRBV20-1
CDR3 DNA: TGCAGTGCTAGAGTCGGCAGGGAAATAGCTGAAGCTTTCTTT
CDR3 protein: CSARVGREIAEAFF

D gene: .
clone size: many
J gene: TRBJ2-3
CDR3 length: 13
V gene: TRBV6-5
CDR3 DNA: TGTGCCAGCAGTAACTTAAGACTAGGATCGCAGTATTTT
CDR3 protein: CASSNLRLGSQYF

D gene: .
clone size: many
J gene: TRBJ1-3
CDR3 length: 13
V gene: TRBV20-1
CDR3 DNA: TGCAGTGCCCCCAAGGGGCCTGGAAACACCATATATTTT
CDR3 protein: CSAPKGPGNTIYF

D gene: .
clone size: many
J gene: TRBJ1-5
CDR3 length: 14
V gene: TRBV12-3/TRBV12-4
CDR3 DNA: TGTGCCAGCAGTTCGACAGGAAAGAATCAGCCCCAGCATTTT
CDR3 protein: CASSSTGKNQPQHF

D gene: .
clone size: many
J gene: TRBJ1-6
CDR3 length: 12
V gene: TRBV15
CDR3 DNA: TGTGCCACCAGCAGTACGGATTCACCCCTCCACTTT
CDR3 protein: CATSSTDSPLHF

D gene: TRBD1
clone size: many
J gene: TRBJ2-2
CDR3 length: 12
V gene: TRBV25-1
CDR3 DNA: TGTGCCAGCAGTGAAAGGGGGCGGGAGCTGTTTTTT
CDR3 protein: CASSERGRELFF

D gene: TRBD2
clone size: many
J gene: TRBJ2-7
CDR3 length: 16
V gene: TRBV4-2
CDR3 DNA: TGTGCCAGCAGTCCCGGGGGTATAGCGGGAGCCCACGAGCAGTACTTC
CDR3 protein: CASSPGGIAGAHEQYF

D gene: .
clone size: .
J gene: TRBJ2-7
CDR3 length: 18
V gene: TRBV13
CDR3 DNA: TGTGCCAGCAGCTTAACGGGACTGCAAATATCAGGTTTATGGGAGCAGTACTTC
CDR3 protein: CASSLTGLQISGLWEQYF

D gene: .
clone size: many
J gene: TRBJ2-1
CDR3 length: 13
V gene: TRBV13
CDR3 DNA: TGTGCCAGCAGCAGGGGGACTTGGGACGAGCAGTTCTTC
CDR3 protein: CASSRGTWDEQFF

D gene: .
clone size: many
J gene: TRBJ2-1
CDR3 length: 12
V gene: TRBV19
CDR3 DNA: TGTGCCAGTTCAGGGTTTTACAATGAGCAGTTCTTC
CDR3 protein: CASSGFYNEQFF

D gene: TRBD1
clone size: many
J gene: TRBJ1-1
CDR3 length: 13
V gene: TRBV5-1
CDR3 DNA: TGCGCCAGCAGCTTGGCCCGGGACAGGGAAGCTTTCTTT
CDR3 protein: CASSLARDREAFF